This T cell receptor (beta chain) is from a study of cytomegalovirus exposure and HLA in healthy donors. Study-level results: V- and J-gene trimming in TCR beta was tied to a missense DCLRE1C variant by an analysis performed later. The study reported that TCR beta sequences accurately predicted HLA-A and HLA-B alleles in most subjects.

The PCR was carried out with 60 Vbeta primers and 13 Jbeta primers. Some clones are missing from TCRdb's copy, which holds only in-frame ones; the method was immunoSEQ multiplex PCR. The sample lists around 150,000 clones, around 80% occurring once. Losses at the gene ends were 4 bases for V and 3 bases for J; bases not matched to a gene: 15. The germline gives CDR1 LNHNV, CDR2 YYDKDF (reference sequence). The CDR3 covers 18 residues. Remarks on this clone: Its target is unknown.

Sample: PBMCs. The receptor comes from a man aged 25-40 years in good health. The V call is TRBV15, the J call TRBJ1-1; TRBD1 aligns across 9 bases. The CDR3 DNA sequence: TGTGCCACCAGCATCCGGGTTGGACGGACAGGGGTTTACACTGAAGCTTTCTTT. It specifies CATSIRVGRTGVYTEAFF.